The rows below give T cell receptor beta chains drawn from one sample of a study of T cell repertoires in ileal Crohn's disease. Method: immunoSEQ multiplex PCR; TCRdb's copy keeps in-frame clones and lacks some. The profile shows 13,000 or so clones, 65% to 80% of them singletons. The sequencing sample was made of ileal tissue. Receptor source: an adult with Crohn's disease. CDR3s include the opening cysteine and the closing phenylalanine or tryptophan. Each record gives: CDR3 protein, V gene, D gene, J gene. D genes are given only for firm matches.

CDR3: CSVARAGTGELFF
V: TRBV29-1
D: -
J: TRBJ2-2

CDR3: CASSLSVTGISGNTIYF
V: TRBV7-9
D: -
J: TRBJ1-3

CDR3: CASSQGRWGSPLHF
V: TRBV11-1
D: -
J: TRBJ1-6

CDR3: CASSFERGAYNEQFF
V: TRBV11-2
D: -
J: TRBJ2-1

CDR3: CASSIGGFNYGYTF
V: TRBV7-9
D: -
J: TRBJ1-2

CDR3: CASGSYNSPLHF
V: TRBV9
D: -
J: TRBJ1-6

CDR3: CASMSQGFDGYTF
V: TRBV23-1
D: -
J: TRBJ1-2

CDR3: CASRSYNEQFF
V: TRBV2
D: -
J: TRBJ2-1

CDR3: CASSLGGPNHQPQHF
V: TRBV7-9
D: -
J: TRBJ1-5

CDR3: CASSLASTDQETQYF
V: TRBV5-1
D: -
J: TRBJ2-5

CDR3: CASSPTGSDTEAFF
V: TRBV18
D: -
J: TRBJ1-1

CDR3: CAWSRDSDYNSPLHF
V: TRBV30
D: -
J: TRBJ1-6

CDR3: CASSSQGSDGYTF
V: TRBV5-1
D: -
J: TRBJ1-2

CDR3: CASSVTGQMNQPQHF
V: TRBV2
D: -
J: TRBJ1-5

CDR3: CASSWDRNNSPLHF
V: TRBV5-1
D: TRBD1
J: TRBJ1-6